The clone carrying this TCR beta chain was seen many times. Antigen: not known. RNA transcripts were the template, and TCR beta CDR3 regions were amplified from them. HTBI-primed first-round RT-PCR preceded second-round multiplex PCR. TCRdb re-analysed the multiplex PCR reads in MiXCR, keeping a single row per CDR3 protein. The sample records almost 750,000 distinct CDR3 sequences, 35% to 50% being singletons. The data were taken from a study of Graves' ophthalmopathy and Graves' hyperthyroidism. Study observations and caveats: Among thyroid clonotypes expanded above 0.001 frequency, most also appeared in blood.

CDR1 is MNHNY and CDR2 is SVGAGI in the germline V gene (reference sequence). The CDR3 has 15 residues. Trimming at V came to 5 bases and at J to 1 base, leaving 4 bases not matched to a gene. Ophthalmopathy cases showed moderate-to-severe activity, scoring CAS ≥3 and NOSPECS ≥4, with duration under 3 months. The chain joins TRBV6-6 to TRBJ1-1; TRBD1 agrees at 10 bases. Sequenced input: peripheral blood. The TCR sequence derives from an adult man with Graves' ophthalmopathy. CDR3 loop: CASSGRDRGNTEAFF. Written as DNA, the CDR3 is TGTGCCAGCAGTGGGAGGGACAGGGGGAACACTGAAGCTTTCTTT.